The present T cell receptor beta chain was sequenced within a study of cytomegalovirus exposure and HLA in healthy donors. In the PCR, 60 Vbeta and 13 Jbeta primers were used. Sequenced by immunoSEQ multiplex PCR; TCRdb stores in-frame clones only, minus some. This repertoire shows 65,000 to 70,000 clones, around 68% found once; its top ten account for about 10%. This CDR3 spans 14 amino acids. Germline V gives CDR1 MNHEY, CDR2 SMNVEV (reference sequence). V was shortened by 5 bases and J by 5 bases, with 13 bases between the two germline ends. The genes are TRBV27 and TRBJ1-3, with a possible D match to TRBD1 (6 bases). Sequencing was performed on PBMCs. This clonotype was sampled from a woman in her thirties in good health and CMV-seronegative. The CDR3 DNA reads TGTGCCAGCAGTAGAACAGGGTCGAGAAACACCATATATTTT. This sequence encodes CASSRTGSRNTIYF.